These 31 T cell receptor beta chains came from one sample sequenced in a study of shared clonotypes between healthy human individuals. The assay was immunoSEQ multiplex PCR, and TCRdb's table has in-frame clones only and misses some. The table shows about 1 million clones, with roughly 75% occurring only once. Material for sequencing was memory CD4+ T cells sorted from blood. Stated subset: CD45RA-negative fraction. The receptors originated from a man aged 18-30 years in good health.

The CDR3 is CASSFSLAGEADTQYF. CDR3 DNA sequence: TGCGCCAGCAGCTTTTCACTAGCGGGGGAGGCAGATACGCAGTATTTT. The V gene is TRBV5-1, the J gene TRBJ2-3; 11 bases are a match to TRBD2. The trim removed 2 bases at V and 4 bases at J, leaving 6 bases unmatched. The V gene's germline CDR1 is SGHRS and CDR2 YFSETQ. This CDR3 is built from 16 residues.

This clone was seen only a few times. The chain uses TRBV4-3 and TRBJ2-3; D may be TRBD2 (6 bases). Germline values: CDR1 LGHNA, CDR2 YSLEER. This CDR3 has 15 residues. Trimming took 4 bases from V and 1 from J, leaving 12 bases between them. The DNA of the CDR3 is TGCGCCAGCAGCCCCTCCCCGGGAGGCACAGATACGCAGTATTTT. Encoded protein: CASSPSPGGTDTQYF.

The chain links TRBV4-1 to TRBJ2-1, with TRBD2 matching 8 bases. The trim removed 0 bases at V and 12 bases at J, leaving 13 bases unmatched. The germline V gene has CDR1 MGHRA and CDR2 YSYEKL. The CDR3 totals 16 residues. In DNA form, the CDR3 reads TGCGCCAGCAGCCAAGAAACCACCCCCAGCGGGAGATGGCAGTTCTTC. Protein product: CASSQETTPSGRWQFF.

V usage is TRBV5-1 and J usage is TRBJ2-7; D is undetermined. V was trimmed by 0 bases and J by 6 bases, leaving 10 bases between them. CDR1 and CDR2 from the germline V gene are SGHRS and YFSETQ. There are 13 residues in the CDR3. In DNA form, the CDR3 reads TGCGCCAGCAGCTTGGCTTACTCTGGCGAGCAGTACTTC. Amino acid sequence: CASSLAYSGEQYF.

The chain is built from TRBV18 and TRBJ2-6, with 8 bases identical to TRBD2. V trimming: 2 bases; J trimming: 1 base; junction bases outside the gene matches: 1. This CDR3 contains 16 residues. Germline CDR1 KGHSH, CDR2 LQKENI. CDR3 region: CASSPSGGSGANVLTF. CDR3 nucleotide sequence: TGTGCCAGCTCACCATCGGGAGGGTCTGGGGCCAACGTCCTGACTTTC.

The chain couples TRBV7-2 to TRBJ2-2, with 7 bases lining up with TRBD2. With 3 bases clipped from V and 7 bases from J, the junction kept 11 bases outside the gene matches. The CDR3 has 16 residues. Germline V gene sequence: CDR1 SGHTA, CDR2 FQGNSA. This CDR3 reads CASSFSSGAGIGELFF. CDR3 coding DNA: TGTGCCAGCAGCTTCTCCAGCGGGGCAGGGATCGGGGAGCTGTTTTTT. Based on the CDR3 plus reference TRBV7-2 and TRBJ2-2, the full variable domain is GAGVSQSPSNKVTEKGKDVELRCDPISGHTALYWYRQSLGQGLEFLIYFQGNSAPDKSGLPSDRFSAERTGGSVSTLTIQRTQQEDSAVYLCASSFSSGAGIGELFFGEGSRLTVL.

CDR3 in DNA: TGTGCCAGCAGCGTAGCGACTAGCGGGAGTTTAGATACGCAGTATTTT. Encoded protein: CASSVATSGSLDTQYF. J is TRBJ2-3 and V is TRBV9, with 12 positions matching TRBD2. The CDR3 covers 16 residues. The ends lost 0 bases at V and 5 bases at J; junction bases unmatched: 4. Germline V gives CDR1 SGDLS, CDR2 YYNGEE.

The chain uses TRBV5-1 and TRBJ2-7; D possibly corresponds to TRBD2 (5 bases). V was shortened by 3 bases and J by 5 bases, with 12 bases between the two germline ends. Germline V CDR1 and CDR2: SGHRS, YFSETQ. The CDR3 length is 13 residues. This CDR3 is CASSSSSSHEQYF. The DNA for the CDR3 is TGCGCCAGCAGCTCTTCTAGCAGCCACGAGCAGTACTTC.

The chain uses TRBV7-9 and TRBJ2-2; TRBD2 aligns across 8 bases. There are 15 residues in the CDR3. V shed 3 bases and J 8 bases; nucleotides not matched to a gene: 8. The germline V gene has CDR1 SEHNR and CDR2 FQNEAQ (reference sequence). CDR3 region: CASSLGRTSSGELFF. The DNA for the CDR3 is TGTGCCAGCAGCTTGGGAAGGACTAGCAGTGGGGAGCTGTTTTTT.

The rearrangement joins TRBV27 to TRBJ1-5; D is undetermined. There are 13 residues in the CDR3. Trimming cost V 7 bases and J 0 bases, with 7 bases left between them. Germline V lookup: CDR1 MNHEY, CDR2 SMNVEV (reference sequence). CDR3 bases: TGTGCCAGCAAACAGAATAGCAATCAGCCCCAGCATTTT. It specifies CASKQNSNQPQHF.

This chain joins TRBV30 and TRBJ1-6; possible D gene TRBD1, 6 bases. Germline assignment: CDR1 GTSNPN and CDR2 SVGIG (reference sequence). The CDR3 extends over 15 amino acids. V lost 0 bases and J 6 bases, leaving 12 bases between the germline ends. CDR3 residues: CAWSVERGSNSPLHF. CDR3 coding DNA: TGTGCCTGGAGTGTCGAGAGGGGGTCTAATTCACCCCTCCACTTT.

The chain joins TRBV6-6 to TRBJ1-4; TRBD1 aligns across 7 bases. The germline gives CDR1 MNHNY, CDR2 SVGAGI (reference sequence). CDR3 length equals 15 residues. V lost 7 bases, J lost 3 bases, and 8 bases stayed unmatched. The CDR3: CASMDRTISNEKLFF. The CDR3 DNA follows: TGTGCCAGCATGGACAGGACGATCTCTAATGAAAAACTGTTTTTT.

The chain has TRBV2 and TRBJ2-1; 7 bases map to TRBD2. The J segment lost 9 bases and the V segment lost 5 bases, leaving 4 bases of the junction unmatched. Germline V CDR1 and CDR2: SNHLY, FYNNEI. This CDR3 contains 12 residues. The CDR3 DNA follows: TGTGCCAGCAGTTTTCTAGCGGCTGAGCAGTTCTTC. Protein: CASSFLAAEQFF.

The CDR3 sequence: CASSLGKVNIQYF. DNA of the CDR3: TGCGCCAGCAGCTTGGGGAAGGTGAACATTCAGTACTTC. The rearrangement links TRBV5-1 to TRBJ2-4; D not resolved. CDR3 length equals 13 residues. The V and J ends lost 0 bases and 7 bases respectively, with 8 bases between them. Germline V lookup: CDR1 SGHRS, CDR2 YFSETQ.

The chain links TRBV5-4 to TRBJ1-1; the match to TRBD1 covers 10 bases. CDR1 SGHNT and CDR2 YYREEE come from the germline V gene (reference sequence). The CDR3 has 15 amino acids. V gave up 2 bases and J gave up 4 bases; unmatched junction bases: 5. CDR3 sequence reads: CASSFPGQGPTEAFF. The CDR3 DNA is TGTGCCAGCAGCTTTCCGGGACAGGGGCCCACTGAAGCTTTCTTT.

The chain uses TRBV9 and TRBJ2-5; 10 bases match TRBD2. Per the germline V gene, CDR1 is SGDLS and CDR2 is YYNGEE. CDR3 length equals 15 residues. Unmatched junction bases numbered 8, after V lost 4 bases and J lost 5 bases. This CDR3 reads CASSSVGAGGETQYF. DNA for the CDR3: TGTGCCAGCAGCTCGGTGGGAGCGGGGGGGGAGACCCAGTACTTC.

The chain couples TRBV6-1 to TRBJ1-2; 9 nucleotides agree with TRBD1. The CDR3 covers 15 residues. The germline gives CDR1 MNHNS, CDR2 SASEGT. V was clipped by 1 base and J by 5 bases; unmatched bases: 5. The CDR3 DNA sequence: TGTGCCAGCAGTGAAGGGTTACAGGGGGCGTATGGCTACACCTTC. It is translated as CASSEGLQGAYGYTF.

Turning to this clone: This probably arose from a read error, given a far larger clone one base away. Other DNA sequences in this specimen translate into the identical CDR3. This chain joins TRBV10-3 and TRBJ2-7, with a tentative D call TRBD1 (5 bases). This CDR3 has 12 residues. Germline assignment: CDR1 ENHRY and CDR2 SYGVKD. The CDR3 spells CAISGTNYEQYF. Here the CDR3 DNA reads TGTGCCATCAGTGGGACAAACTACGAACAGTACTTC.

This clone was picked up one time. Other DNA sequences from this sample encode an identical CDR3 as well. The rearrangement joins TRBV4-3 to TRBJ1-5; perhaps TRBD1 as D (5 bases). This CDR3 contains 13 residues. Germline V CDR1 and CDR2: LGHNA, YSLEER. V gave up 4 bases and J gave up 4 bases, with 8 bases separating them. The CDR3 is CASSPGGNQPQHF. CDR3 nucleotides: TGCGCCAGCAGCCCCGGGGGTAATCAGCCCCAGCATTTT.

The J gene is TRBJ1-1, the V gene TRBV7-2; TRBD1 matches 8 bases. Germline V gene data show CDR1 as SGHTA and CDR2 as FQGNSA. The CDR3 runs to 14 residues. V gave up 4 bases and J gave up 4 bases; unmatched junction bases: 5. CDR3 sequence: CASSYHRGTTEAFF. CDR3 DNA: TGTGCCAGCAGCTACCACAGGGGGACCACTGAAGCTTTCTTT.

The J gene is TRBJ2-5, the V gene TRBV7-3; 12 bases map to TRBD1. J gave up 2 bases and V 3 bases, and 4 bases lay outside the gene matches. From germline, CDR1 is SGHTA and CDR2 FQGTGA. The CDR3 has 16 amino acids. The CDR3 protein is CASSLGTGGRQETQYF. DNA of the CDR3: TGTGCCAGCAGCTTGGGGACAGGGGGCCGGCAAGAGACCCAGTACTTC.

The chain recombines TRBV6-5 with TRBJ1-3; D is ambiguous. There are 15 residues in the CDR3. V lost 6 bases and J 0 bases, leaving 12 bases between the germline ends. Germline values: CDR1 MNHEY, CDR2 SVGAGI. The chain's CDR3 is CASRSLKSSGNTIYF. CDR3 coding DNA: TGTGCCAGCAGGTCTTTGAAGAGCTCTGGAAACACCATATATTTT.

The chain recombines TRBV7-2 with TRBJ2-7, with D unclear. This CDR3 spans 11 amino acids. The V end lost 1 base, the J end lost 12 bases, and 10 bases lay between the germline ends. Germline V gene lookup returns CDR1 SGHTA and CDR2 FQGNSA. CDR3 region: CASSLEDRRYF. CDR3 nucleotide sequence: TGTGCCAGCAGCTTAGAGGACCGGCGGTACTTC.

The gene calls are TRBV28 and TRBJ2-5; D may be TRBD1 (6 bases). This CDR3 has 13 residues. Trimming pared 6 bases from V and 4 bases from J, leaving 12 bases between. CDR1 MDHEN and CDR2 SYDVKM come from the germline V gene. CDR3 region: CASSSGQLETQYF. The CDR3 region has the DNA TGTGCCAGCAGCTCGGGACAATTAGAGACCCAGTACTTC.

The genes are TRBV27 and TRBJ2-7; D not resolved. CDR1 is MNHEY and CDR2 is SMNVEV in the germline V gene (reference sequence). The CDR3 has 14 amino acids. Trimming shortened V by 5 bases and J by 0 bases, and 11 bases separated the two germline ends. CDR3 protein: CASSRTDTSYEQYF. DNA of the CDR3: TGTGCCAGCAGTCGCACAGACACCTCCTACGAGCAGTACTTC.

This clone has a handful of counts. The rearrangement uses TRBV10-1 and TRBJ2-3; 7 bases agree with TRBD1. Trimming removed 2 bases from V and 1 base from J; junction bases left unmatched: 6. Germline V gene data show CDR1 as WNHNN and CDR2 as SYGVQD (reference sequence). CDR3 size: 16 residues. CDR3 bases: TGCGCCAGCAGTGAGAGAGGGGGCTGGGGCACAGATACGCAGTATTTT. It specifies CASSERGGWGTDTQYF.

The chain employs TRBV5-1 and TRBJ1-4, with 7 bases that match TRBD1. The ends lost 4 bases at V and 5 bases at J; junction bases unmatched: 8. CDR1 is SGHRS, CDR2 YFSETQ, per germline. This CDR3 spans 15 amino acids. The DNA of the CDR3 is TGCGCCAGCAGCATCGGACAGGTTGGAAATGAAAAACTGTTTTTT. Amino acids: CASSIGQVGNEKLFF.

The rearrangement joins TRBV5-1 to TRBJ2-5, with D perhaps TRBD2 (5 bases). Germline CDR1 reads SGHRS; CDR2 reads YFSETQ. The CDR3 is 14 amino acids. Deletions cut 3 bases from V and 0 bases from J, with 9 bases between. The CDR3 loop is CASSSDYYQETQYF. The CDR3 DNA follows: TGCGCCAGCAGCTCAGACTACTACCAAGAGACCCAGTACTTC.

As concerns this clone: A much larger clonotype is one base distant, so this may be a read error. This rearrangement joins TRBV5-1 to TRBJ2-7; D may be TRBD2 (6 bases). The CDR3 has 12 amino acids. Germline CDR1 SGHRS, CDR2 YFSETQ. CDR3 nucleotide sequence: TGCGCCAGCGGCTTGGAGGGCTTCGAGCAGTACTTC. As protein: CASGLEGFEQYF.

V usage is TRBV15 and J usage is TRBJ1-5, with a weak D call TRBD1 (5 bases). The V gene lost 8 bases and the J gene lost 1 base, with 9 bases spanning the gap. The germline V gene has CDR1 LNHNV and CDR2 YYDKDF (reference sequence). This CDR3 region has 13 residues. CDR3 nucleotide sequence: TGTGCCACCTCGGGACGGAGCAATCAGCCCCAGCATTTT. Encoded protein: CATSGRSNQPQHF.

CDR3 sequence: CASSLTSYEQYF. As DNA, the CDR3 is TGTGCCAGCAGCCTTACTAGCTACGAGCAGTACTTC. The chain combines TRBV5-8 with TRBJ2-7, with D maybe TRBD2 (5 bases). CDR3 size: 12 residues. Germline V gene lookup returns CDR1 SGHTS and CDR2 YDEGEE. The V end lost 4 bases, the J end lost 3 bases, and 8 bases lay between the germline ends.